These T cell receptor beta chains were read from a single sample in a study of cytomegalovirus exposure and HLA in healthy donors. Here immunoSEQ multiplex PCR was the method, and the copy in TCRdb shows in-frame clones only, minus some. The table shows roughly 97,000 clones, with approximately 80% occurring only once. The sample taken for sequencing was PBMCs. These TCRs come from a woman younger than 30 in good health and CMV-seropositive. Both conserved end residues are part of each CDR3. A D gene is named only where the DNA matches it firmly. The size field is filled for only some rows; it gives once, few, many or a size class.

TRBD2,TRBV2,NA,TRBJ2-1,CASLSSGGRDNEQFF,TGTGCCAGCCTGTCCTCGGGCGGGAGAGACAATGAGCAGTTCTTC
TRBD1,TRBV2,NA,TRBJ1-2,CASRRTGTEYGYTF,TGTGCCAGCAGAAGGACAGGGACGGAGTATGGCTACACCTTC
NA,TRBV10-3,few,TRBJ2-7,CAISVGGIRGYEQYF,TGTGCCATCAGTGTTGGAGGCATTCGGGGCTACGAGCAGTACTTC
NA,TRBV28,NA,TRBJ2-3,CASRLESTQYF,TGTGCCAGCAGGCTAGAGTCTACGCAGTATTTT
NA,TRBV28,once,TRBJ1-1,CASSLARNTEAFF,TGTGCCAGCAGTTTGGCCAGGAACACTGAAGCTTTCTTT
NA,TRBV7-8,NA,TRBJ2-3,CASSPVRSGASTDTQYF,TGTGCCAGCAGCCCCGTCCGTAGCGGAGCTAGCACAGATACGCAGTATTTT
NA,TRBV25-1,NA,TRBJ1-1,CASSETGLMNTEAFF,TGTGCCAGCAGTGAAACAGGCCTCATGAACACTGAAGCTTTCTTT
TRBD1,TRBV30,NA,TRBJ1-4,CAWSVPRAGGGEKLFF,TGTGCCTGGAGTGTACCCCGGGCAGGGGGAGGTGAAAAACTGTTTTTT
TRBD1,TRBV10-2,NA,TRBJ1-4,CASSEVGTGNEKLFF,TGCGCCAGCAGTGAGGTCGGGACAGGAAATGAAAAACTGTTTTTT
TRBD2,TRBV28,NA,TRBJ2-6,CASSGTSGRASGANVLTF,TGTGCCAGCAGTGGGACTAGCGGGAGGGCCTCAGGGGCCAACGTCCTGACTTTC
TRBD2,TRBV5-6,NA,TRBJ2-1,CASSLGLAGQFF,TGTGCCAGCAGCTTGGGGCTAGCGGGGCAGTTCTTC
TRBD1,TRBV28,NA,TRBJ1-5,CASSSTGGGNQPQHF,TGTGCCAGCAGTTCGACAGGGGGCGGCAATCAGCCCCAGCATTTT
NA,TRBV28,NA,TRBJ1-1,CASSRHRENTEAFF,TGTGCCAGCAGCCGTCACAGAGAAAACACTGAAGCTTTCTTT
NA,TRBV25-1,NA,TRBJ2-1,CASSELITGSYNEQFF,TGTGCCAGCAGTGAATTAATCACAGGGTCCTACAATGAGCAGTTCTTC
TRBD2,TRBV9,NA,TRBJ2-1,CASSHPTSGGYNEQFF,TGTGCCAGCAGCCATCCTACTAGCGGGGGGTACAATGAGCAGTTCTTC
NA,TRBV5-1,NA,TRBJ1-6,CASSLVQGRANSPLHF,TGCGCCAGCAGCTTGGTACAGGGCAGAGCAAATTCACCCCTCCACTTT
TRBD2,TRBV9,few,TRBJ2-3,CASSVEGGSGADTQYF,TGTGCCAGCAGCGTAGAAGGCGGGAGTGGTGCAGATACGCAGTATTTT
NA,TRBV10-2,NA,TRBJ2-2,CASNTGSEAGELFF,TGCGCCAGCAATACCGGGTCCGAGGCCGGGGAGCTGTTTTTT
TRBD2,TRBV19,NA,TRBJ2-5,CASSRLASGSGETQYF,TGTGCCAGTAGTAGGCTGGCTAGCGGGAGTGGTGAGACCCAGTACTTC
TRBD2,TRBV28,NA,TRBJ2-7,CASSFAGGDEQYF,TGTGCCAGCAGTTTTGCGGGGGGCGACGAGCAGTACTTC
NA,TRBV20-1,NA,TRBJ1-1,CSALKNTEAFF,TGCAGTGCTCTAAAGAACACTGAAGCTTTCTTT
TRBD2,TRBV6-1,NA,TRBJ2-7,CASSEELAGGPPPDRDEQYF,TGTGCCAGCAGTGAAGAGTTAGCGGGAGGGCCCCCCCCCGATAGGGACGAGCAGTACTTC
TRBD1,TRBV18,NA,TRBJ2-2,CASSPPTGSGELFF,TGTGCCAGCTCGCCCCCGACAGGGTCCGGGGAGCTGTTTTTT
TRBD1,TRBV5-6,NA,TRBJ1-5,CASSLAGGFQPQHF,TGTGCCAGCAGCTTGGCAGGGGGCTTTCAGCCCCAGCATTTT
NA,TRBV13,NA,TRBJ2-5,CASTTWASQETQYF,TGTGCCAGCACCACCTGGGCGTCTCAAGAGACCCAGTACTTC
NA,TRBV7-9,NA,TRBJ1-1,CASSLPEEGDTEAFF,TGTGCCAGCAGCCTCCCCGAAGAGGGAGACACTGAAGCTTTCTTT
NA,TRBV5-5,once,TRBJ1-1,CASSWPGQKNTEAFF,TGTGCCAGCAGCTGGCCGGGACAAAAGAACACTGAAGCTTTCTTT
TRBD1,TRBV30,few,TRBJ2-2,CACLQGWTGELFF,TGTGCCTGTCTACAGGGGTGGACCGGGGAGCTGTTTTTT
NA,TRBV20-1,few,TRBJ2-1,CSARFLNEQFF,TGCAGTGCTAGATTTCTCAATGAGCAGTTCTTC
TRBD2,TRBV28,NA,TRBJ2-3,CASSSGTTTDTQYF,TGTGCCAGCAGTTCCGGGACTACCACAGATACGCAGTATTTT
NA,TRBV7-7,NA,TRBJ2-7,CASSLAQDYEQYF,TGTGCTAGCAGCTTAGCCCAGGACTACGAGCAGTACTTC
NA,TRBV19,NA,TRBJ2-7,CASSLQGSSSEQYF,TGTGCCAGTAGTCTACAGGGTTCTTCCTCCGAGCAGTACTTC
NA,TRBV6-1,NA,TRBJ2-7,CASNTYEQYF,TGTGCCAGCAATACCTACGAGCAGTACTTC
NA,TRBV6-6,NA,TRBJ1-5,CASSPWDGGSNQPQHF,TGTGCCAGCAGTCCCTGGGACGGGGGTAGCAATCAGCCCCAGCATTTT
NA,TRBV28,NA,TRBJ2-2,CASSRGRTGELFF,TGTGCCAGCTCCCGAGGGCGGACCGGGGAGCTGTTTTTT
TRBD2,TRBV28,NA,TRBJ2-7,CASRPGLAGSYEQYF,TGTGCCAGCAGGCCCGGACTAGCGGGTTCCTACGAGCAGTACTTC
TRBD1,TRBV7-9,NA,TRBJ1-1,CASSLGTAGGTNTEAFF,TGTGCCAGCAGCTTAGGAACGGCAGGGGGTACCAACACTGAAGCTTTCTTT